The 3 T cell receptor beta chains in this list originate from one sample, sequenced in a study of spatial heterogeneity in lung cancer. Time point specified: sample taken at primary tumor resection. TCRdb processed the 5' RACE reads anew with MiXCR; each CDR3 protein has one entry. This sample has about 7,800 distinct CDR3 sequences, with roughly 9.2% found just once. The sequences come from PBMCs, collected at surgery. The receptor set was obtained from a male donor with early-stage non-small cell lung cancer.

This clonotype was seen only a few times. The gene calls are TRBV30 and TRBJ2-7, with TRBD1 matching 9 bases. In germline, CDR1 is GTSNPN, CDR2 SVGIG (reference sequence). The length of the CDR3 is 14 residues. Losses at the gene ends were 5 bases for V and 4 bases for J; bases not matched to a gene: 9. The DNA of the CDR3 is TGTGCCTGGGTTCCGGGACAGGGTTTTTACGAGCAGTACTTC. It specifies CAWVPGQGFYEQYF. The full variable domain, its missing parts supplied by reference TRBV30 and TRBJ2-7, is SQTIHQWPATLVQPVGSPLSLECTVEGTSNPNLYWYRQAAGRGLQLLFYSVGIGQISSEVPQNLSASRPQDRQFILSSKKLLLSDSGFYLCAWVPGQGFYEQYFGPGTRLTVT.

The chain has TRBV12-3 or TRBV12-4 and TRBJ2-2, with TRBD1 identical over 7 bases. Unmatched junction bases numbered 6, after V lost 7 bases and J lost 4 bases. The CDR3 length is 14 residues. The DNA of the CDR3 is TGTGCCAGCAACCCGACAGGGATCACCGGGGAGCTGTTTTTT. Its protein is CASNPTGITGELFF.

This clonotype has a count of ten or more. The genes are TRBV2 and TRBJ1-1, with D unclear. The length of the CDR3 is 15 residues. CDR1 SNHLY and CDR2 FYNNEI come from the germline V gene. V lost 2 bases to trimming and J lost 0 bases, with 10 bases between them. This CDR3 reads CASSEMVLVNTEAFF. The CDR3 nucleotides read TGTGCCAGCAGTGAAATGGTGTTGGTGAACACTGAAGCTTTCTTT.